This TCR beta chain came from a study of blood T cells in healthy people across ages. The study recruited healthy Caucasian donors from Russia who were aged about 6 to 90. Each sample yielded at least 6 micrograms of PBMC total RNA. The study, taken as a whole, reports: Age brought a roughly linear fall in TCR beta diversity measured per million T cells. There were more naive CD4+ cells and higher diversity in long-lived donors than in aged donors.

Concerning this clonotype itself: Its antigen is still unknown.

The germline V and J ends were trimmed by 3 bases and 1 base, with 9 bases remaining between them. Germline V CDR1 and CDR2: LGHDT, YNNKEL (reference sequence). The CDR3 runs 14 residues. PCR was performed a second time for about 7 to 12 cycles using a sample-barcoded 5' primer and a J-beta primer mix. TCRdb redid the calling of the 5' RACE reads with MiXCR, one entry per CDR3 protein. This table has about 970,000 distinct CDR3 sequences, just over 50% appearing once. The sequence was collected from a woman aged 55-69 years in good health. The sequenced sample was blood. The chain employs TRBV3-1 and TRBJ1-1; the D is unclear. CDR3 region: CASSQGTRNTEAFF. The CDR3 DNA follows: TGTGCCAGCAGCCAGGGAACCCGGAACACTGAAGCTTTCTTT.